Presented here are 3 T cell receptor beta chains from one specimen sequenced in a study of blood T cell dynamics during melanoma immunotherapy (dated by TCRdb to about 2020). The library relied on the immunoSEQ multiplex PCR assay. TCRdb re-hosts the immuneACCESS table, in-frame sequences only. Its copies lack some clones; in the studies checked, an unresolved V gene accounts for under half of them, and the cause for the rest is not known. This sample lists about 11,000 clones; around 80% were detected once. 20% to 25% of the sample is taken by the ten largest. The meaning of the sample's time point label: week 3, after first cycle of checkpoint inhibitor. The sequences come from blood, collected from a patient treated with checkpoint blockade. The receptor set was obtained from a human donor with melanoma.

The chain joins TRBV25-1 to TRBJ1-6; 9 bases are a match to TRBD1. The CDR3 has 15 amino acids. Germline-derived CDR1 and CDR2 are MGHDK and SYGVNS. With V trimmed by 8 bases and J by 8 bases, 10 bases remained unmatched. CDR3 nucleotide sequence: TGTGCCAGCCAGGGACAGGGCTCACTTTATTCACCCCTCCACTTT. Translating gives CASQGQGSLYSPLHF.

The chain employs TRBV7-8 and TRBJ2-7, with 8 bases matching TRBD1. CDR3 length equals 15 residues. The germline V gene has CDR1 SGHVS and CDR2 FQNEAQ. Trimming at V came to 5 bases and at J to 1 base, leaving 7 bases not matched to a gene. The CDR3 nucleotides read TGTGCCAGCAGCCGTATGACAGGGGAGTCCTACGAGCAGTACTTC. Residues: CASSRMTGESYEQYF.

The genes are TRBV5-4 and TRBJ2-7; the match to TRBD2 covers 7 bases. This CDR3 is 15 amino acids long. In germline, CDR1 is SGHNT, CDR2 YYREEE (reference sequence). The V segment lost 4 bases and the J segment 6 bases; nucleotides outside the gene matches: 13. The CDR3 spells CASSLYPSGPLEQYF. CDR3 in DNA: TGTGCCAGCAGCCTATACCCTAGCGGCCCCCTCGAGCAGTACTTC. The full variable domain, its missing parts supplied by reference TRBV5-4 and TRBJ2-7, is ETGVTQSPTHLIKTRGQQVTLRCSSQSGHNTVSWYQQALGQGPQFIFQYYREEENGRGNFPPRFSGLQFPNYSSELNVNALELDDSALYLCASSLYPSGPLEQYFGPGTRLTVT.